This is a list of T cell receptor beta chains from one sample in a study of cytomegalovirus exposure and HLA in healthy donors. Method: immunoSEQ multiplex PCR; TCRdb's copy keeps in-frame clones and lacks some. The sample lists more than 95,000 clones, approximately 81% occurring once. The sample taken for sequencing was PBMCs. The source is a man aged 30 to 45 in good health and CMV-seronegative. CDR3s include the opening cysteine and the closing phenylalanine or tryptophan. A D gene is named only where the DNA matches it firmly. Size is omitted from some rows. Given values are once, few, many or a class for expanded clones.

abundance: .; v_gene: TRBV5-4; d_gene: .; len: 18; j_gene: TRBJ1-2; CDR3aa: CASSLAAGTGALSSGYTF; CDR3nt: TGTGCCAGCAGCTTGGCCGCAGGTACAGGTGCTCTGAGTTCGGGCTACACCTTC
abundance: .; v_gene: TRBV4-3; d_gene: .; len: 15; j_gene: TRBJ1-1; CDR3aa: CASSLQPGGNTEAFF; CDR3nt: TGCGCCAGCAGCCTACAGCCGGGGGGTAACACTGAAGCTTTCTTT
abundance: .; v_gene: TRBV5-5; d_gene: .; len: 14; j_gene: TRBJ2-7; CDR3aa: CASSLDPTAYEQYF; CDR3nt: TGTGCCAGCAGCCTAGATCCCACGGCCTACGAGCAGTACTTC
abundance: .; v_gene: TRBV25-1; d_gene: .; len: 14; j_gene: TRBJ1-1; CDR3aa: CASRETGLNTEAFF; CDR3nt: TGTGCCAGCAGAGAAACAGGGTTGAACACTGAAGCTTTCTTT
abundance: .; v_gene: TRBV19; d_gene: TRBD1; len: 14; j_gene: TRBJ1-1; CDR3aa: CASSIGQGGGEAFF; CDR3nt: TGTGCCAGTAGTATAGGGCAGGGGGGCGGTGAAGCTTTCTTT
abundance: .; v_gene: TRBV9; d_gene: .; len: 16; j_gene: TRBJ1-6; CDR3aa: CASGRGAHGPDSPLHF; CDR3nt: TGTGCCAGCGGACGCGGGGCCCATGGTCCTGATTCACCCCTCCACTTT
abundance: few; v_gene: TRBV7-9; d_gene: .; len: 10; j_gene: TRBJ1-3; CDR3aa: CAVIGNTIYF; CDR3nt: TGTGCTGTAATTGGAAACACCATATATTTT
abundance: few; v_gene: TRBV7-6; d_gene: .; len: 16; j_gene: TRBJ2-3; CDR3aa: CASSLVPGEGTDTQYF; CDR3nt: TGTGCCAGCAGCTTAGTTCCGGGAGAAGGGACAGATACGCAGTATTTT
abundance: .; v_gene: TRBV10-3; d_gene: .; len: 15; j_gene: TRBJ2-7; CDR3aa: CAISDPTSGGHEQYF; CDR3nt: TGTGCCATCAGTGACCCTACGAGCGGCGGACACGAGCAGTACTTC
abundance: .; v_gene: TRBV25-1; d_gene: TRBD1; len: 16; j_gene: TRBJ2-1; CDR3aa: CASSDLANRGFDEQFF; CDR3nt: TGTGCCAGCAGTGATTTGGCGAACAGGGGCTTCGATGAGCAGTTCTTC
abundance: once; v_gene: TRBV11-1; d_gene: .; len: 19; j_gene: TRBJ1-2; CDR3aa: CASSLVPDRLQRFNYGYTF; CDR3nt: TGTGCCAGCAGCTTAGTTCCCGACAGACTCCAACGATTTAACTATGGCTACACCTTC
abundance: .; v_gene: TRBV4-1; d_gene: TRBD1; len: 15; j_gene: TRBJ2-7; CDR3aa: CASSHPGQGRYEQYF; CDR3nt: TGCGCCAGCAGCCACCCCGGACAGGGTCGGTACGAGCAGTACTTC
abundance: .; v_gene: TRBV5-4; d_gene: TRBD1; len: 14; j_gene: TRBJ1-2; CDR3aa: CASSLTGTGGVGTF; CDR3nt: TGTGCCAGCAGCCTTACCGGGACAGGGGGCGTAGGGACCTTC
abundance: few; v_gene: TRBV5-1; d_gene: .; len: 14; j_gene: TRBJ2-2; CDR3aa: CASSLGGDLGELFF; CDR3nt: TGCGCCAGCAGCCTGGGGGGAGATCTCGGGGAGCTGTTTTTT
abundance: .; v_gene: TRBV4-1; d_gene: TRBD2; len: 18; j_gene: TRBJ2-3; CDR3aa: CASSQDWAAGLAFNTQYF; CDR3nt: TGCGCCAGCAGCCAAGATTGGGCGGCGGGACTAGCATTTAATACGCAGTATTTT
abundance: .; v_gene: TRBV11-2; d_gene: .; len: 14; j_gene: TRBJ2-7; CDR3aa: CATDSGHSSYEQYF; CDR3nt: TGTGCCACCGATTCAGGGCACTCTTCCTACGAGCAGTACTTC
abundance: .; v_gene: TRBV7-6; d_gene: .; len: 15; j_gene: TRBJ2-2; CDR3aa: CASSSRDMFPGELFF; CDR3nt: TGTGCCAGCAGCTCCCGGGACATGTTCCCCGGGGAGCTGTTTTTT
abundance: few; v_gene: TRBV7-2; d_gene: .; len: 14; j_gene: TRBJ1-5; CDR3aa: CASSAINTGQPQHF; CDR3nt: TGTGCCAGCAGCGCCATTAATACGGGGCAGCCCCAGCATTTT
abundance: .; v_gene: TRBV27; d_gene: .; len: 15; j_gene: TRBJ1-5; CDR3aa: CASSLSTGGNQPQHF; CDR3nt: TGTGCCAGCAGTCTGAGCACGGGGGGCAATCAGCCCCAGCATTTT
abundance: few; v_gene: TRBV5-4; d_gene: TRBD2; len: 17; j_gene: TRBJ2-2; CDR3aa: CASSLFMASGSAGELFF; CDR3nt: TGTGCCAGCAGCTTGTTTATGGCTAGCGGGAGTGCCGGGGAGCTGTTTTTT
abundance: .; v_gene: TRBV2; d_gene: .; len: 13; j_gene: TRBJ1-5; CDR3aa: CASRRAGGQPQHF; CDR3nt: TGTGCCAGCAGACGGGCGGGCGGGCAGCCCCAGCATTTT
abundance: .; v_gene: TRBV4-3; d_gene: .; len: 15; j_gene: TRBJ1-4; CDR3aa: CASSQEVRVIEKLFF; CDR3nt: TGCGCCAGCAGCCAAGAGGTCAGGGTTATCGAAAAACTGTTTTTT
abundance: .; v_gene: TRBV7-9; d_gene: TRBD2; len: 15; j_gene: TRBJ2-5; CDR3aa: CASSSTSGDWETQYF; CDR3nt: TGTGCCAGCAGCTCGACTAGCGGGGACTGGGAGACCCAGTACTTC
abundance: once; v_gene: TRBV10-1; d_gene: .; len: 18; j_gene: TRBJ2-1; CDR3aa: CASSESGAGKGSYNEQFF; CDR3nt: TGCGCCAGCAGTGAGTCAGGGGCTGGGAAGGGCTCCTACAATGAGCAGTTCTTC
abundance: few; v_gene: TRBV27; d_gene: TRBD1; len: 16; j_gene: TRBJ1-1; CDR3aa: CASSLKPGGGGTEAFF; CDR3nt: TGTGCCAGCAGTTTAAAGCCAGGGGGCGGGGGCACTGAAGCTTTCTTT
abundance: .; v_gene: TRBV6-1; d_gene: .; len: 13; j_gene: TRBJ2-2; CDR3aa: CASNPEGAGELFF; CDR3nt: TGTGCCAGCAATCCAGAAGGGGCCGGGGAGCTGTTTTTT
abundance: .; v_gene: TRBV28; d_gene: .; len: 15; j_gene: TRBJ2-2; CDR3aa: CASSSPLGGTGELFF; CDR3nt: TGTGCCAGCAGTTCGCCCCTGGGGGGCACCGGGGAGCTGTTTTTT
abundance: .; v_gene: TRBV2; d_gene: TRBD1; len: 17; j_gene: TRBJ2-6; CDR3aa: CASSRKSTGAGANVLTF; CDR3nt: TGTGCCAGCAGCCGCAAGTCGACAGGGGCTGGGGCCAACGTCCTGACTTTC
abundance: .; v_gene: TRBV4-3; d_gene: TRBD1; len: 20; j_gene: TRBJ1-5; CDR3aa: CASSQDRSDRGIGSNQPQHF; CDR3nt: TGCGCCAGCAGCCAAGATCGGTCGGACAGGGGGATTGGGAGCAATCAGCCCCAGCATTTT
abundance: .; v_gene: TRBV28; d_gene: .; len: 11; j_gene: TRBJ2-7; CDR3aa: CASSLRGEQYF; CDR3nt: TGTGCCAGCTCCCTTCGCGGCGAGCAGTACTTC
abundance: .; v_gene: TRBV9; d_gene: .; len: 17; j_gene: TRBJ2-1; CDR3aa: CASSVEGGGLVGNEQFF; CDR3nt: TGTGCCAGCAGCGTAGAGGGGGGGGGACTCGTGGGGAATGAGCAGTTCTTC
abundance: .; v_gene: TRBV5-1; d_gene: .; len: 15; j_gene: TRBJ2-7; CDR3aa: CASSLWSGTTYEQYF; CDR3nt: TGCGCCAGCAGCTTGTGGTCCGGGACAACCTACGAGCAGTACTTC
abundance: .; v_gene: TRBV7-2; d_gene: .; len: 12; j_gene: TRBJ2-7; CDR3aa: CASGAPLQKQYF; CDR3nt: TGTGCCAGCGGGGCCCCTCTCCAGAAGCAGTACTTC